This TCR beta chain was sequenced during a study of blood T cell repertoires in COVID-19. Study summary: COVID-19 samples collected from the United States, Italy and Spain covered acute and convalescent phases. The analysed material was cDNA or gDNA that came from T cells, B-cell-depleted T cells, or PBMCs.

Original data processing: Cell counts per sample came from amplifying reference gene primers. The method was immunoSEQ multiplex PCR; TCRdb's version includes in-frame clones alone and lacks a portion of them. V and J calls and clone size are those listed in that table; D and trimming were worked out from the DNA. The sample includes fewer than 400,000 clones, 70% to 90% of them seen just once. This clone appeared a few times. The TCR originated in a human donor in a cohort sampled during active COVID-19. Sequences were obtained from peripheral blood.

CDR3 sequence reads: CSVDSGTGGNTIYF. CDR3 in DNA: TGCAGCGTTGACTCCGGGACAGGTGGAAACACCATATATTTT. This sequence joins TRBV29-1 and TRBJ1-3; 8 nucleotides match TRBD1. The J segment lost 3 bases and the V segment lost 3 bases, leaving 4 bases of the junction unmatched. Germline loops: CDR1 SQVTM, CDR2 ANQGSEA. The CDR3 runs to 14 residues.